This TCR beta chain was sequenced during a study of monozygotic twins with inflammatory bowel disease. Whole-study results and caveats: Compared with healthy co-twins, IBD patients showed reduced TCRbeta repertoire diversity by inverse Simpson.

The CDR3 totals 15 residues. Per the germline V gene, CDR1 is SGHRS and CDR2 is YFSETQ. Following a re-call of the 5' RACE reads, TCRdb has one entry per CDR3 protein and lacks DNA. The sample table includes around 380,000 distinct CDR3 sequences. As regards this clonotype: Its antigen is currently unknown.

This chain links TRBV5-1 with TRBJ2-1; the D call of TRBD2 rests on TCRdb alone, since no DNA is present to check it. This TCR derives from a human donor with ulcerative colitis or Crohn's disease, or a healthy co-twin of an affected twin (not recorded which). The source material was blood. CDR3 region: CASSLIAGAYNEQFF.